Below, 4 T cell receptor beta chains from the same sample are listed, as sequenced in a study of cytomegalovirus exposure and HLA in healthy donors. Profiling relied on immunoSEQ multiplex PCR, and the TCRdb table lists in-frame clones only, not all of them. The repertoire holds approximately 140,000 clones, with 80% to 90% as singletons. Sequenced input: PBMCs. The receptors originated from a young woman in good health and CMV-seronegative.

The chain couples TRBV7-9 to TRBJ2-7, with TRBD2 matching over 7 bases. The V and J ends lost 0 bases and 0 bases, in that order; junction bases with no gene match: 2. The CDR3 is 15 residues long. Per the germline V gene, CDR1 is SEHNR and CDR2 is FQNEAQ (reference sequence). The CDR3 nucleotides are TGTGCCAGCAGCTTAGCGCGGGGGAGCTCCTACGAGCAGTACTTC. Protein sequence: CASSLARGSSYEQYF.

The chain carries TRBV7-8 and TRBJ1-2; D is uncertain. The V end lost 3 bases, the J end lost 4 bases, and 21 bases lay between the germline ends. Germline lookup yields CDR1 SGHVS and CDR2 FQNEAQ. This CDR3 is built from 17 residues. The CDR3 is CASSLSLRFPESYGYTF. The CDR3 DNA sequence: TGTGCCAGCAGCTTGAGCTTGAGGTTCCCGGAGAGCTATGGCTACACCTTC.

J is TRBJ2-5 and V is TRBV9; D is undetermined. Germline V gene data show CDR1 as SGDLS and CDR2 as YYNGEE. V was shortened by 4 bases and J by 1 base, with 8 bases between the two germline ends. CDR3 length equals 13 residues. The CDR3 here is CASSHGSQETQYF. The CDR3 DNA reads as TGTGCCAGCAGCCACGGTAGCCAAGAGACCCAGTACTTC.

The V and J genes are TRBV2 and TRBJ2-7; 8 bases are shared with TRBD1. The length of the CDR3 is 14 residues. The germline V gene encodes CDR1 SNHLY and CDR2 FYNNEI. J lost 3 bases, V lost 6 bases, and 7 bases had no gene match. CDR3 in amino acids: CASRVLTGVYEQYF. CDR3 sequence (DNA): TGTGCCAGCAGAGTCCTGACAGGGGTCTACGAGCAGTACTTC.